This T cell receptor beta chain is from a study of PD-1 blockade in classical Hodgkin lymphoma. Study-wide points: Newly diagnosed and completely responding patients shared comparable baseline diversity.

Each patient experienced a relapse that followed autologous stem cell transplantation, and brentuximab vedotin exposure varied. About this clone: Its cognate antigen is unknown.

Germline CDR1 SGHAT, CDR2 FQNNGV. With V trimmed by 3 bases and J by 4 bases, 5 bases remained unmatched. CDR3 size: 16 residues. Libraries were prepared by immunoSEQ multiplex PCR; TCRdb keeps only in-frame clonotypes and omits some of them. Of about 62,000 clones in the sample, 88% were seen once. This TCR derives from a human donor with classical Hodgkin lymphoma. This rearrangement joins TRBV11-2 to TRBJ1-6, with 8 positions matching TRBD1. The sample was peripheral blood mononuclear cells (PBMCs), taken at baseline. CDR3 sequence: CASSFGWTGYNSPLHF. In DNA, the CDR3 is TGTGCCAGCAGCTTTGGTTGGACAGGGTATAATTCACCCCTCCACTTT.